This T cell receptor (beta chain) emerged from a study of blood T cells in healthy people across ages. Looking at the study overall: Template switching recovered approximately one barcoded beta molecule for every two T cells.

As concerns this clonotype: Its antigen remains unknown.

Study-level findings and limits: A roughly linear fall in TCR beta diversity per million T cells was seen with increasing age.

The CDR3 is 13 amino acids. V dropped 3 bases and J dropped 3 bases, with 11 bases sitting between them. Germline V gene sequence: CDR1 DFQATT, CDR2 SNEGSKA (reference sequence). Primers used in a second PCR of about 7 to 12 cycles were a sample-barcoded 5' primer and a J-beta primer mix. A tag from a template-switch adaptor with 12 random nucleotides marked each cDNA molecule. TCRdb passed the 5' RACE reads through MiXCR, listing each CDR3 protein once. The data show 2 million or so distinct CDR3 sequences, with 49% seen just once and approximately 2% held by the top ten. Material for sequencing was blood. This receptor was identified in a woman aged 40 to 49 in good health. The chain joins TRBV20-1 to TRBJ1-2, with D perhaps matching TRBD1 (5 bases). CDR3 sequence: CSASNRNDYGYTF. As DNA, the CDR3 is TGCAGTGCTAGTAACAGGAACGACTATGGCTACACCTTC.